The clone carrying this TCR beta chain was observed a handful of times. Its antigen is undetermined. V lost 9 bases, J lost 3 bases, and 10 bases stayed unmatched. This CDR3 is built from 14 residues. Germline V gene data show CDR1 as MNHNS and CDR2 as SASEGT. The source of the sample is a study of cytomegalovirus exposure and HLA in healthy donors. Study-level background: Among around 170 million T cells, an earlier analysis found about 100 million unique TCR beta sequences. The study, taken as a whole, reports: When the data were analyzed later, several of the most significant clusters appeared to be linked to common viral pathogens. V- and J-gene trimming of TCR beta was linked (in a later analysis) to a missense DCLRE1C variant.

This PCR relied on a set of 60 Vbeta primers and 13 Jbeta primers. Data came from immunoSEQ multiplex PCR; TCRdb stores just in-frame clones and leaves some out. The sample lists approximately 180,000 clones, roughly 12% occurring once. This sequence originates from a man aged 50 to 60 in good health and CMV-seropositive. The chain has TRBV6-1 and TRBJ1-1; TRBD1 aligns across 7 bases. Sequencing was done on a sample of PBMCs. This chain's CDR3 is CASQTGDRYTEAFF. CDR3 nucleotide sequence: TGTGCCAGTCAAACAGGGGACCGCTACACTGAAGCTTTCTTT.